This T cell receptor beta chain was profiled in a study of CD8 T cells in ankylosing spondylitis (dated by TCRdb to the late 2010s). Regarding the study in general: T cell receptor beta repertoires were profiled in healthy donors and ankylosing spondylitis patients so that disease-linked TCR variants could be found. Peripheral blood was sampled, and synovial fluid was also collected from ankylosing spondylitis patients. In total, the full study cohort was made up of about 110 healthy donors and approximately 27 ankylosing spondylitis patients.

What the study reported, not specific to this receptor: Some motif variants were previously reported in synovial fluid and blood of reactive arthritis patients, suggesting common disease-initiation mechanisms. The disease-linked clones showed a CD8+ phenotype and occurred at relatively low frequencies in peripheral blood. The disease-linked clones were reported to be significantly enriched in matched synovial fluid samples from ankylosing spondylitis patients. A TCR beta motif of several highly homologous amino acid variants appeared characteristic of blood from ankylosing spondylitis patients.

Instrument on record: Illumina HiSeq 2500. Quantitative 5'-RACE with molecular barcodes was the method used to prepare the TCR beta libraries. For the original study's pipeline: A new computational method based on a probabilistic model of VDJ rearrangement was used to identify disease-linked TCR variants. In-frame beta chains were kept once TCRdb had trimmed the public reads at Q25 with fastp and called clones with MiXCR. Every CDR3 protein is listed once, alongside the most common genes and DNA of its rows. The V and J calls were not made by the authors but by TCRdb's processing. The sample data list approximately 300,000 distinct CDR3 sequences, and under 8.5% of these were observed just once. More than 14% of the sample is held by the ten biggest clonotypes. Trimming at the junction amounts to 3 bases on V and 1 base on J, and the germline ends lie 6 bases apart. The CDR3 measures 13 amino acids from cysteine to phenylalanine. CDR3 DNA only is kept here, 39 bases in frame from base 1. CDR1 and CDR2, looked up from the germline V gene (reference sequence), are MNHEY and SMNVEV.

This clonotype has just a few counts. It has no known antigen specificity. Per-nucleotide qualities are absent, and no much larger clonotype sits a single base away. The receptor was isolated from a male donor with ankylosing spondylitis. The sequence joins TRBV27 to TRBJ2-5; the D gene cannot be named for sure. The sequenced sample consisted of blood, either unsorted or a sorted T cell fraction (not recorded which). Here the CDR3 is given as CASSFSLQETQYF. The nucleotide sequence reads as follows: TGTGCCAGCAGTTTTTCCCTCCAAGAGACCCAGTACTTC.